The 2 T cell receptor beta chains below come from one sample, sequenced in a study of blood T cell repertoires in COVID-19. Measured with immunoSEQ multiplex PCR; TCRdb has only the in-frame clones, and not every one. The data contain some 490,000 clones, 70% to 90% of them singletons. What was sequenced was peripheral blood. These receptors all stem from a human donor in a cohort sampled during active COVID-19.

The V call is TRBV28, the J call TRBJ1-5; D is unclear. Germline V CDR1 and CDR2: MDHEN, SYDVKM. With 5 bases removed from V and 4 bases from J, the gap between germline ends came to 18 bases. The CDR3 contains 16 residues. The CDR3 DNA reads as TGTGCCAGCAGTCTTCTGGACTTCTTCGGGAATCAGCCCCAGCATTTT. Its translation is CASSLLDFFGNQPQHF.

This clone came up once. The chain employs TRBV11-3 and TRBJ2-4; D remains unclear. The CDR3 is 13 residues long. V lost 2 bases to trimming and J lost 4 bases, with 6 bases between them. The germline V gene has CDR1 SGHNT and CDR2 YENEEA. CDR3 protein: CASSLNSKNIQYF. The CDR3, as DNA: TGTGCCAGCAGCTTAAACAGTAAAAACATTCAGTACTTC. Supplemented by reference TRBV11-3 and TRBJ2-4, the full variable domain reads EAGVVQSPRYKIIEKKQPVAFWCNPISGHNTLYWYLQNLGQGPELLIRYENEEAVDDSQLPKDRFSAERLKGVDSTLKIQPAELGDSAVYLCASSLNSKNIQYFGAGTRLSVL.